Listed here are 19 T cell receptor beta chains from one sample, sequenced in a study of beta chain features in type 1 diabetes. What was sequenced were expressed TCRB transcripts, since all of the isolated RNA had been reverse transcribed. Clones were read by immunoSEQ multiplex PCR, and TCRdb kept only the in-frame ones, dropping some. In the table there are fewer than 350,000 clones, roughly 21% of which are singletons. Sequencing was performed on naive CD4+ T cells from blood. The receptor source for this set is a young woman in good health.

This clone was seen a handful of times. The chain joins TRBV6-5 to TRBJ1-2; 8 positions agree with TRBD1. Trimming at V came to 6 bases and at J to 4 bases, leaving 7 bases not matched to a gene. The CDR3 has 14 residues. Germline V gene sequence: CDR1 MNHEY, CDR2 SVGAGI. The DNA of the CDR3 is TGTGCCAGCAGCCCCCAGGACAGGGCCTATGGCTACACCTTC. Protein product: CASSPQDRAYGYTF.

This clone was counted between two and nine times. The rearrangement uses TRBV30 and TRBJ2-1; no clear D. Trimming shortened V by 7 bases and J by 0 bases, and 13 bases separated the two germline ends. The CDR3 has 14 residues. Germline V gene lookup returns CDR1 GTSNPN and CDR2 SVGIG (reference sequence). The CDR3 region has the DNA TGTGCCTCCCTTAGTCAAAGCTCCTACAATGAGCAGTTCTTC. It encodes CASLSQSSYNEQFF.

The gene calls are TRBV7-9 and TRBJ1-2, with 9 bases aligning to TRBD1. V lost 5 bases, J lost 6 bases, and 7 bases stayed unmatched. Germline CDR1 is SEHNR and CDR2 is FQNEAQ (reference sequence). The CDR3 sequence is 14 residues long. The CDR3 reads CASSGTDRGNGYTF. Written as DNA, the CDR3 is TGTGCCAGCAGCGGGACAGACAGGGGGAATGGCTACACCTTC.

The chain couples TRBV30 to TRBJ1-1, with 10 positions matching TRBD1. Trimming at V came to 4 bases and at J to 8 bases, leaving 4 bases not matched to a gene. The CDR3 has 12 residues. Germline CDR1 is GTSNPN and CDR2 is SVGIG (reference sequence). In DNA, the CDR3 is TGTGCCTGGATTGAGGGACAGGGGGAAGCTTTCTTT. It translates to CAWIEGQGEAFF.

This clone occurred a few times. The V gene is TRBV5-1, the J gene TRBJ2-5, with TRBD2 matching over 11 bases. This CDR3 spans 15 amino acids. The germline V gene encodes CDR1 SGHRS and CDR2 YFSETQ. V trimming: 6 bases; J trimming: 9 bases; junction bases outside the gene matches: 13. CDR3 DNA: TGCGCCAGCACTACGCAACTAGCGGGGGAGGTAGCCCAGTACTTC. Its protein is CASTTQLAGEVAQYF.

This clone showed up just a few times. The V gene is TRBV6-5, the J gene TRBJ2-3; weak D call: TRBD2 (6 bases). Between the trimmed V and J ends, which lost 6 bases and 4 bases, there was a span of 17 bases. The CDR3 extends over 15 amino acids. Germline assignment: CDR1 MNHEY and CDR2 SVGAGI. The CDR3 coding sequence is TGTGCCAGCAGACCGGGACTCTCGACCCCAGATACGCAGTATTTT. Encoded protein: CASRPGLSTPDTQYF.

V usage is TRBV30 and J usage is TRBJ2-3; the match to TRBD2 covers 9 bases. The CDR3 has 16 residues. Trimming removed 3 bases from V and 1 base from J; junction bases left unmatched: 8. Germline lookup yields CDR1 GTSNPN and CDR2 SVGIG (reference sequence). This CDR3 reads CAWSWGLAGGTDTQYF. The CDR3 bases are TGTGCCTGGAGCTGGGGACTAGCCGGTGGCACAGATACGCAGTATTTT.

V usage is TRBV7-8 and J usage is TRBJ1-5, with D perhaps TRBD1 (6 bases). Trimming pared 5 bases from V and 0 bases from J, leaving 26 bases between. This CDR3 comprises 20 residues. CDR1 and CDR2 (germline): SGHVS, FQNEAQ. The CDR3 sequence is CASSAVAGVQGRSSNQPQHF. The CDR3 nucleotides read TGTGCCAGCAGCGCCGTCGCGGGGGTTCAGGGGCGCTCTAGCAATCAGCCCCAGCATTTT.

The chain uses TRBV7-2 and TRBJ2-5; 9 nucleotides match TRBD2. Trimming cost V 6 bases and J 2 bases; bases outside gene matches: 10. Germline-derived CDR1 and CDR2 are SGHTA and FQGNSA. This CDR3 comprises 16 residues. The CDR3 DNA reads as TGTGCCAGCAGTATCTTAGCGGGGGACGCGCAAGAGACCCAGTACTTC. The encoded protein is CASSILAGDAQETQYF.

In this sample, this clone turned up a few times. This rearrangement joins TRBV19 to TRBJ1-5, with D tentatively TRBD1 (5 bases). Trimming removed 5 bases at V and 4 bases at J, with 15 bases between. The germline gives CDR1 LNHDA, CDR2 SQIVND (reference sequence). The CDR3 sequence is 15 residues long. The CDR3 spells CASSSGAAWNQPQHF. CDR3 coding DNA: TGTGCCAGTAGTTCTGGGGCGGCGTGGAATCAGCCCCAGCATTTT.

The chain uses TRBV7-6 and TRBJ1-5; possible D gene TRBD1, 5 bases. The CDR3 is 17 residues long. The V end lost 2 bases, the J end lost 7 bases, and 21 bases lay between the germline ends. Germline assignment: CDR1 SGHVS and CDR2 FNYEAQ. CDR3 bases: TGTGCCAGCAGCTTATGGCCCGCCGGGGGTCAAGGCCAGCCCCAGCATTTT. This encodes CASSLWPAGGQGQPQHF.

This clone was counted once. The chain employs TRBV14 and TRBJ2-1; weak D call: TRBD1 (6 bases). The germline gives CDR1 SGHDN, CDR2 FVKESK. With 3 bases removed from V and 7 bases from J, the gap between germline ends came to 19 bases. CDR3 length equals 16 residues. The CDR3 DNA reads TGTGCCAGCAGCCATCTCAGGGGTCTAATGGGAAATGAGCAGTTCTTC. Amino acid sequence: CASSHLRGLMGNEQFF. The entire variable domain, with the rest obtained from reference TRBV14 and TRBJ2-1, is as follows: EAGVTQFPSHSVIEKGQTVTLRCDPISGHDNLYWYRRVMGKEIKFLLHFVKESKQDESGMPNNRFLAERTGGTYSTLKVQPAELEDSGVYFCASSHLRGLMGNEQFFGPGTRLTVL.

This clone was observed a handful of times. The genes are TRBV18 and TRBJ2-1; 8 positions match TRBD1. The CDR3 spans 13 residues. With V trimmed by 6 bases and J by 7 bases, 5 bases remained unmatched. Germline V gene sequence: CDR1 KGHSH, CDR2 LQKENI. Here the CDR3 DNA reads TGTGCCAGCTCGGGACAGGATGGGAATGAGCAGTTCTTC. This translates into CASSGQDGNEQFF.

This clone was picked up one time. This rearrangement joins TRBV5-4 to TRBJ1-2; 7 positions agree with TRBD1. Germline loops: CDR1 SGHNT, CDR2 YYREEE (reference sequence). V gave up 2 bases and J gave up 4 bases; unmatched junction bases: 2. This CDR3 spans 13 amino acids. Here the CDR3 reads CASSLGGAYGYTF. In DNA form, the CDR3 reads TGTGCCAGCAGCTTAGGGGGCGCCTATGGCTACACCTTC.

The table lists this clone with a few counts. The V call is TRBV7-2, the J call TRBJ2-2, with 9 bases lining up with TRBD1. CDR3 length: 15 residues. The V segment lost 5 bases and the J segment 6 bases; nucleotides outside the gene matches: 7. The germline CDR1 and CDR2 sequences are SGHTA and FQGNSA. The CDR3 sequence is CASSPQGARAGELFF. The CDR3 coding sequence is TGTGCCAGCAGCCCACAGGGGGCGCGGGCCGGGGAGCTGTTTTTT.

This clone has only a few counts. V is TRBV30 and J is TRBJ2-7; 8 positions match TRBD1. J gave up 2 bases and V 8 bases, and 11 bases lay outside the gene matches. The CDR3 has 14 residues. CDR1 and CDR2 from the germline V gene are GTSNPN and SVGIG (reference sequence). In DNA, the CDR3 is TGTGCCCTCCTCCTCAGGGGGCCAGCCTACGAGCAGTACTTC. Encoded protein: CALLLRGPAYEQYF.

A few counts support this clone. This rearrangement joins TRBV28 to TRBJ1-2; D unresolved. Deletions cut 3 bases from V and 1 base from J, with 9 bases between. Per germline, CDR1 MDHEN and CDR2 SYDVKM. This CDR3 region has 14 residues. The CDR3 DNA follows: TGTGCCAGCAGTTTTACGACTGTTAACTATGGCTACACCTTC. Amino acids: CASSFTTVNYGYTF.

The CDR3 sequence is CASSYRGGGTDTQYF. For the CDR3, the DNA is TGTGCCAGCAGTTACAGGGGGGGTGGCACAGATACGCAGTATTTT. The chain employs TRBV6-5 and TRBJ2-3; D may be TRBD2 (7 bases). The germline V gene encodes CDR1 MNHEY and CDR2 SVGAGI. CDR3 length: 15 residues. Trimming shortened V by 2 bases and J by 1 base, and 10 bases separated the two germline ends.

The chain joins TRBV4-2 to TRBJ2-3; 8 nucleotides line up with TRBD1. V lost 0 bases, J lost 7 bases, and 9 bases stayed unmatched. The CDR3 is made up of 16 amino acids. Per germline, CDR1 LGHNA and CDR2 YNFKEQ. CDR3 region: CASSQEIRTGLNTQYF. CDR3 nucleotide sequence: TGTGCCAGCAGCCAAGAGATAAGGACAGGGTTGAATACGCAGTATTTT.